This paragraph reports one T cell receptor (beta chain). This sample is drawn from a study of PD-L1 blockade in urothelial cancer. Documented time point: pretreatment peripheral blood. Germline V gene sequence: CDR1 MNHEY, CDR2 SVGAGI. Germline trimming cut 6 bases from V and 3 bases from J; bases unmatched to any gene: 8. The CDR3 runs 15 residues. The investigators introduced synthetic TCR analog templates into each PCR as spikes. The method was immunoSEQ multiplex PCR; TCRdb's version includes in-frame clones alone and lacks a portion of them. This table has 45,000 to 60,000 clones, around 86% appearing once.

The rearrangement links TRBV6-5 to TRBJ2-1; 7 bases align to TRBD2. The receptor comes from a man in his forties or fifties with urothelial cancer. The source was PBMCs, collected around atezolizumab (anti-PD-L1) treatment. The CDR3 here is CASRPRAGNYNEQFF. The CDR3 DNA reads TGTGCCAGCAGACCTAGAGCGGGAAACTACAATGAGCAGTTCTTC.